The subject of this entry is one TCR beta chain. Its matching antigen is unknown. Profiling relied on immunoSEQ multiplex PCR, and the TCRdb table lists in-frame clones only, not all of them. The sample contains tens of thousands of clones, 82% of which appear only once. The record originates from a study of OX40 agonist ivuxolimab in advanced cancers. Study findings and constraints: Among expanded peripheral T cells, antigen specificity went undetermined. At 0.1 to 3.0 mg/kg and by week 6, clonal expansion occurred in CD4+ and CD8+ blood T cells.

The CDR3 contains 13 residues. Germline V gene sequence: CDR1 SQVTM, CDR2 ANQGSEA. Trimming stripped 4 bases from V and 0 bases from J, with 7 bases between. This chain links TRBV29-1 with TRBJ1-3; D is undetermined. The specimen comprised CD4+ or CD8+ T cells sorted from blood, sampled in a trial of the OX40 agonist ivuxolimab. The origin of this receptor is an adult with an advanced solid tumor such as melanoma, head and neck, liver or kidney cancer. Here the CDR3 DNA reads TGCAGCGTTGGCCAACACTCTGGAAACACCATATATTTT. Translation: CSVGQHSGNTIYF. Looking up the rest from reference TRBV29-1 and TRBJ1-3 gives the full variable domain: SAVISQKPSRDICQRGTSLTIQCQVDSQVTMMFWYRQQPGQSLTLIATANQGSEATYESGFVIDKFPISRPNLTFSTLTVSNMSPEDSSIYLCSVGQHSGNTIYFGEGSWLTVV.